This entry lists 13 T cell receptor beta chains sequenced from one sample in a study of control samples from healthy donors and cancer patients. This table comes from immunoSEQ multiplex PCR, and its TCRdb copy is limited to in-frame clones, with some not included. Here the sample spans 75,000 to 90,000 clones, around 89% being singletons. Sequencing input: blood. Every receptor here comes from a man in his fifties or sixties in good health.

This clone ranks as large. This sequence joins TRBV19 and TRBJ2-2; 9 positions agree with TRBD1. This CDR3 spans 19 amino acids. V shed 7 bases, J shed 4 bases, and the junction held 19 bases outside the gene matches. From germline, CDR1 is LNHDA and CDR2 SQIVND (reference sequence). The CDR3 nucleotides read TGTGCCAGTACTATTATCGGCCCACAGGGGGCTGGTGGCACCGGGGAGCTGTTTTTT. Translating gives CASTIIGPQGAGGTGELFF. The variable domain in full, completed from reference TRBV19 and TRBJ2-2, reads DGGITQSPKYLFRKEGQNVTLSCEQNLNHDAMYWYRQDPGQGLRLIYYSQIVNDFQKGDIAEGYSVSREKKESFPLTVTSAQKNPTAFYLCASTIIGPQGAGGTGELFFGEGSRLTVL.

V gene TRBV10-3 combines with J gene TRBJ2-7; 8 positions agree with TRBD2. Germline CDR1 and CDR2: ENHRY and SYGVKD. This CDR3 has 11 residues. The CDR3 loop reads CPGGVTYEQYF. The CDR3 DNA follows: TGTCCCGGGGGGGTGACCTACGAGCAGTACTTC.

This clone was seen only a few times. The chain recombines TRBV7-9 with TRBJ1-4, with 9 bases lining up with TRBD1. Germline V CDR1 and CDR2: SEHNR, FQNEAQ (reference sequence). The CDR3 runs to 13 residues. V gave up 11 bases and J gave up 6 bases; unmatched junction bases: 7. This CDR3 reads CAGSGQGHEKLFF. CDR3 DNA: TGTGCCGGATCGGGACAGGGTCATGAAAAACTGTTTTTT.

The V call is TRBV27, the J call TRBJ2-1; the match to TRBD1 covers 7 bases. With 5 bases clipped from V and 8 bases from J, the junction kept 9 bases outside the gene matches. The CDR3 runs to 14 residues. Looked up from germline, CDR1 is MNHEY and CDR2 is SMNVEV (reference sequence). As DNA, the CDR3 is TGTGCCAGCAGTGGGGCCGACAGGGTCCATGAGCAGTTCTTC. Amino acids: CASSGADRVHEQFF.

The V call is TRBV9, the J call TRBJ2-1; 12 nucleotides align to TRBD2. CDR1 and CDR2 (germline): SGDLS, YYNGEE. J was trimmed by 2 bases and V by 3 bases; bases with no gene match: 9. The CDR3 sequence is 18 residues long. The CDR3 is CASSAGLAGFRTYNEQFF. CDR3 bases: TGTGCCAGCAGCGCTGGACTAGCGGGGTTTCGAACCTACAATGAGCAGTTCTTC.

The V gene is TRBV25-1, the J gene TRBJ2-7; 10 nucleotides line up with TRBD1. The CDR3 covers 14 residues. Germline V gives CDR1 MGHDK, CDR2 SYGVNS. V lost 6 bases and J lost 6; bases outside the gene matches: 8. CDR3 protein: CASRTGTGAGEQYF. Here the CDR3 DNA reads TGTGCCAGCAGGACCGGGACAGGGGCGGGCGAGCAGTACTTC.

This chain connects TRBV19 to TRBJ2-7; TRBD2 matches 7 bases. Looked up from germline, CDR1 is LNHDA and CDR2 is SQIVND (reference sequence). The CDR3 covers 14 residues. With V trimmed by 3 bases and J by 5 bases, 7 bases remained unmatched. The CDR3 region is CASSIGLVFNEQYF. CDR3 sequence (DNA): TGTGCCAGTAGTATCGGACTAGTCTTCAACGAGCAGTACTTC.

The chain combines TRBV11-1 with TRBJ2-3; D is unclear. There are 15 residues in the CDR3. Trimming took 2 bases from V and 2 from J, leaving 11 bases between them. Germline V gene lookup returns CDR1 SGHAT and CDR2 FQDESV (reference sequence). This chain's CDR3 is CASSLTQLPTDTQYF. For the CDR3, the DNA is TGTGCCAGCAGCTTAACTCAGCTTCCCACAGATACGCAGTATTTT.

CDR3 in DNA: TGTGCCAGCAGTTACACCCTAGAGACCCAGTACTTC. Encoded protein: CASSYTLETQYF. The V gene is TRBV6-5, the J gene TRBJ2-5; D remains ambiguous. V was clipped by 2 bases and J by 4 bases, with 5 bases between them. Germline loops: CDR1 MNHEY, CDR2 SVGAGI. The CDR3 is 12 amino acids.

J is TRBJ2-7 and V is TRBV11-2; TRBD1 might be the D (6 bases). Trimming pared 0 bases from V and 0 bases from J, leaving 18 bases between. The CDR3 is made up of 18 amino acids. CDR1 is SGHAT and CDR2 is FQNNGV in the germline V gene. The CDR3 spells CASSLESPGHRSSYEQYF. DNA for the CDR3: TGTGCCAGCAGCTTAGAGTCCCCGGGACACAGGAGCTCCTACGAGCAGTACTTC.

The CDR3 region is CASSLGGTDTQYF. In DNA form, the CDR3 reads TGTGCCTCCTCTTTGGGTGGCACAGATACGCAGTATTTT. The chain couples TRBV6-6 to TRBJ2-3; no reliable D call. Germline V lookup: CDR1 MNHNY, CDR2 SVGAGI (reference sequence). The CDR3 spans 13 residues. V lost 11 bases and J 1 base, leaving 13 bases between the germline ends.

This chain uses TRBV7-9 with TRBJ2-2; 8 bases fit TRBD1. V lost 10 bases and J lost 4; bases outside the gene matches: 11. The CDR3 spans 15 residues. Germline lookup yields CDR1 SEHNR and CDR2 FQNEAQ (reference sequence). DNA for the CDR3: TGTGCCACCCTATCCCAGGGGGCGAGCACCGGGGAGCTGTTTTTT. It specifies CATLSQGASTGELFF.

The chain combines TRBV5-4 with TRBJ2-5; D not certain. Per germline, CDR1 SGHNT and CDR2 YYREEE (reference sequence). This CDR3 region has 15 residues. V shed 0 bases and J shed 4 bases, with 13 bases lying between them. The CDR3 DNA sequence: TGTGCCAGCAGCTTGGACTTTACAGAGCGAGAGACCCAGTACTTC. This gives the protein CASSLDFTERETQYF.